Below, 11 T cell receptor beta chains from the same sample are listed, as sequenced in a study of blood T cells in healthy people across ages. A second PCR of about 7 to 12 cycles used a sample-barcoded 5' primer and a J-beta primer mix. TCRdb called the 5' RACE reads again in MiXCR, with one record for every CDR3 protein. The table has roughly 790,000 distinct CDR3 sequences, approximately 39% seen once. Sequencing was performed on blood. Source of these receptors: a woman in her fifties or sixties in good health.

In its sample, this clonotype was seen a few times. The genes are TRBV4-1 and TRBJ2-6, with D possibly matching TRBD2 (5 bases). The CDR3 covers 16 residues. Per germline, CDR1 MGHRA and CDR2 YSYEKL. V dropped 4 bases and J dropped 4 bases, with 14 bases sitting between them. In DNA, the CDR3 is TGCGCCAGCAGCCGAGGGATTACGGAGGGGGCCAACGTCCTGACTTTC. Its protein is CASSRGITEGANVLTF.

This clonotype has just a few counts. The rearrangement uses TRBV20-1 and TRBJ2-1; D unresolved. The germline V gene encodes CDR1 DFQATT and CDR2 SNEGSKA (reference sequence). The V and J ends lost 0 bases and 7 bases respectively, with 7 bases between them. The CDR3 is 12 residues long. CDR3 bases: TGCAGTGCTAGAGACATGAAGAATGAGCAGTTCTTC. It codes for CSARDMKNEQFF.

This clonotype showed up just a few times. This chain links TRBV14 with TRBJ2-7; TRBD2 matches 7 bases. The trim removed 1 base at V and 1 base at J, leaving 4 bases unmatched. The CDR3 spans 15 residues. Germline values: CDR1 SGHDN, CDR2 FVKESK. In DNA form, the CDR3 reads TGTGCCAGCAGCCAAGTCGGGGGGAATTCCTACGAGCAGTACTTC. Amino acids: CASSQVGGNSYEQYF.

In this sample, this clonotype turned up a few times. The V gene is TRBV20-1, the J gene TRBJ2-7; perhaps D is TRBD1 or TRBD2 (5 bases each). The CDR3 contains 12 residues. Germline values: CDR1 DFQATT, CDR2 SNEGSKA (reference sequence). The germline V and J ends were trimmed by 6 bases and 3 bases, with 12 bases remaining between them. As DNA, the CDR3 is TGCAGTGCCGGGCGTGGGGGCTACGAGCAGTACTTC. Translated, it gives CSAGRGGYEQYF.

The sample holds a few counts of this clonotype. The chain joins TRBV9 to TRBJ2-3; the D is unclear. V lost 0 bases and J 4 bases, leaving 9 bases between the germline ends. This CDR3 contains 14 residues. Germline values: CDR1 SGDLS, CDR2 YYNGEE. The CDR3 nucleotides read TGTGCCAGCAGCGTAGGGCTGGGTTCAGATACGCAGTATTTT. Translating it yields CASSVGLGSDTQYF.

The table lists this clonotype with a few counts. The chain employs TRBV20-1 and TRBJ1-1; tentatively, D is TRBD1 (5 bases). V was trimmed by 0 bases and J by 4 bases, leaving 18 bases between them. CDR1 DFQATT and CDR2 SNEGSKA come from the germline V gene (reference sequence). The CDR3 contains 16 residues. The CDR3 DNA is TGCAGTGCTAGAGATGGGGCTGCGGTAGGGGCCACTGAAGCTTTCTTT. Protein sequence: CSARDGAAVGATEAFF.

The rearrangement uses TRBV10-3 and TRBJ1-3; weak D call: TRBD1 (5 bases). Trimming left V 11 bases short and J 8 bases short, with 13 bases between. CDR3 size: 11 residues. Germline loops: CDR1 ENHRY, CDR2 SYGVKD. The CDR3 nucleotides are TGTGCCGCCCATCGGGGGGACACCATATATTTT. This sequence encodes CAAHRGDTIYF.

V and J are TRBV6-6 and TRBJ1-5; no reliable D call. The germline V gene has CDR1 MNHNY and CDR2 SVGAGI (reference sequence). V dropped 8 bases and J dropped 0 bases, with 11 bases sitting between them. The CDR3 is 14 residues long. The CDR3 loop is CASRPPYSNQPQHF. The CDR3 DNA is TGTGCCAGCCGGCCACCCTATAGCAATCAGCCCCAGCATTTT.

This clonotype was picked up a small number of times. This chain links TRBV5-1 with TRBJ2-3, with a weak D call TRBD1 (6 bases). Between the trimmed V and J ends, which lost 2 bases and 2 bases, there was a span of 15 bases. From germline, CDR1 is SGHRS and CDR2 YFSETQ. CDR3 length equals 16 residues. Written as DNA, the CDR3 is TGCGCCAGCAGCTTAGGGGTACAGGGTATCACAGATACGCAGTATTTT. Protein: CASSLGVQGITDTQYF.

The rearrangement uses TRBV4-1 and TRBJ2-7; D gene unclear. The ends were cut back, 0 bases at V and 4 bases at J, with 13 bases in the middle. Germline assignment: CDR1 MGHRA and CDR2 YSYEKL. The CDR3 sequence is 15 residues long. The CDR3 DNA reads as TGCGCCAGCAGCCAAGATCATGGTCAAGGGTACGAGCAGTACTTC. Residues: CASSQDHGQGYEQYF.

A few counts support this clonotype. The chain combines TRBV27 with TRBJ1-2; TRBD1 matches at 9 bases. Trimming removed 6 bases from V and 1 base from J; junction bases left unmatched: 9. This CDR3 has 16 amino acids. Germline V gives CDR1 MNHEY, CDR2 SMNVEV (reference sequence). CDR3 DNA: TGTGCCAGCAGCCCTAGCTCGGGACAGGGTAACTATGGCTACACCTTC. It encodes CASSPSSGQGNYGYTF.